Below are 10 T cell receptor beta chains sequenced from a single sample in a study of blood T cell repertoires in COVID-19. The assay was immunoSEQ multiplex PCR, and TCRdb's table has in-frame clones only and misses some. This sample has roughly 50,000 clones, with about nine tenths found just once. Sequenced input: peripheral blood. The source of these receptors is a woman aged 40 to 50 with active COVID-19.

The CDR3 spells CASSVRLAGGLTYNEQFF. DNA for the CDR3: TGTGCCAGCAGCGTCCGACTAGCGGGGGGATTAACATACAATGAGCAGTTCTTC. V usage is TRBV4-2 and J usage is TRBJ2-1; 13 bases match TRBD2. V lost 5 bases, J lost 4 bases, and 11 bases stayed unmatched. The CDR3 is 18 amino acids. Germline values: CDR1 LGHNA, CDR2 YNFKEQ.

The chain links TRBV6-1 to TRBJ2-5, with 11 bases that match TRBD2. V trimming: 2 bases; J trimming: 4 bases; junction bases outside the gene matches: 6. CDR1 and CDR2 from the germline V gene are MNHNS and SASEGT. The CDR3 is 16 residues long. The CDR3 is CASSEMGLAVRETQYF. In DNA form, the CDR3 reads TGTGCCAGCAGTGAAATGGGACTAGCGGTAAGAGAGACCCAGTACTTC.

As DNA, the CDR3 is TGTGCCAGCAGTGAATTGGGGGGGGGCAACAATGAGCAGTTCTTC. Protein: CASSELGGGNNEQFF. This chain uses TRBV25-1 with TRBJ2-1, with a tentative D call TRBD2 (7 bases). V lost 1 base, J lost 5 bases, and 12 bases lay in between. This CDR3 comprises 15 residues. Germline assignment: CDR1 MGHDK and CDR2 SYGVNS.

For the CDR3, the DNA is TGTGCCATTGGGACAGCTTACGAGCAGTACTTC. It translates to CAIGTAYEQYF. The rearrangement links TRBV10-3 to TRBJ2-7; 7 positions match TRBD1. The CDR3 is 11 amino acids. The V segment lost 9 bases and the J segment 4 bases; nucleotides outside the gene matches: 3. Germline assignment: CDR1 ENHRY and CDR2 SYGVKD.

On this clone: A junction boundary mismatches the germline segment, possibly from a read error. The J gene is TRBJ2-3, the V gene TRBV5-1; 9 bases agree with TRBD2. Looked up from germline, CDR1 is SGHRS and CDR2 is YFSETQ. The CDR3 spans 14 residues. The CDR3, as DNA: TGCGCCAGCCGCTTTAGCGGGGGAACTGATACGCAGTATTTT. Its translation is CASRFSGGTDTQYF. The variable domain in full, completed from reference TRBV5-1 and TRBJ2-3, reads KAGVTQTPRYLIKTRGQQVTLSCSPISGHRSVSWYQQTPGQGLQFLFEYFSETQRNKGNFPGRFSGRQFSNSRSEMNVSTLELGDSALYLCASRFSGGTDTQYFGPGTRLTVL.

CDR3 sequence: CASSPVVTNYGYTF. DNA of the CDR3: TGTGCCAGCAGTCCGGTCGTGACTAACTATGGCTACACCTTC. V is TRBV28 and J is TRBJ1-2, with D hard to call. CDR3 length: 14 amino acids. Trimming shortened V by 5 bases and J by 0 bases, and 10 bases separated the two germline ends. The germline V gene has CDR1 MDHEN and CDR2 SYDVKM.

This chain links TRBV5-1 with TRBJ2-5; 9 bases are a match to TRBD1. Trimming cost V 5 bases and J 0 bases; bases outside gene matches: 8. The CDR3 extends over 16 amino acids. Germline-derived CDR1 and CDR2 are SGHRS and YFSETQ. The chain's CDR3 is CASSTPGQGYQETQYF. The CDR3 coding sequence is TGCGCCAGCAGTACCCCGGGACAGGGATACCAAGAGACCCAGTACTTC.

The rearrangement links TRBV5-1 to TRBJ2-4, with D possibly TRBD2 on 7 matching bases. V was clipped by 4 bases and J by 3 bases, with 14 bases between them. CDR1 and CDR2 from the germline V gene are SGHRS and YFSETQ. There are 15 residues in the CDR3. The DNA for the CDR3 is TGCGCCAGCAGCCCGTCCGGGGGGCTCAAAAACATTCAGTACTTC. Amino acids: CASSPSGGLKNIQYF.

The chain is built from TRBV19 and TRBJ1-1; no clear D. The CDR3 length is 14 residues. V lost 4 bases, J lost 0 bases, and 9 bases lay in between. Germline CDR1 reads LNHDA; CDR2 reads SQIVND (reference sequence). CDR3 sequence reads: CASSTTGVNTEAFF. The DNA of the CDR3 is TGTGCCAGTAGTACCACGGGAGTGAACACTGAAGCTTTCTTT.

The CDR3 here is CASSQDQGVPTEAFF. Written as DNA, the CDR3 is TGTGCCAGCAGCCAAGACCAGGGGGTACCCACTGAAGCTTTCTTT. The rearrangement uses TRBV3-1 (or the pseudogene TRBV3-2) and TRBJ1-1; 7 bases align to TRBD1. The V gene's germline CDR1 is LGHDT and CDR2 YNNKEL (reference sequence). J lost 4 bases, V lost 0 bases, and 5 bases had no gene match. The CDR3 has 15 residues.